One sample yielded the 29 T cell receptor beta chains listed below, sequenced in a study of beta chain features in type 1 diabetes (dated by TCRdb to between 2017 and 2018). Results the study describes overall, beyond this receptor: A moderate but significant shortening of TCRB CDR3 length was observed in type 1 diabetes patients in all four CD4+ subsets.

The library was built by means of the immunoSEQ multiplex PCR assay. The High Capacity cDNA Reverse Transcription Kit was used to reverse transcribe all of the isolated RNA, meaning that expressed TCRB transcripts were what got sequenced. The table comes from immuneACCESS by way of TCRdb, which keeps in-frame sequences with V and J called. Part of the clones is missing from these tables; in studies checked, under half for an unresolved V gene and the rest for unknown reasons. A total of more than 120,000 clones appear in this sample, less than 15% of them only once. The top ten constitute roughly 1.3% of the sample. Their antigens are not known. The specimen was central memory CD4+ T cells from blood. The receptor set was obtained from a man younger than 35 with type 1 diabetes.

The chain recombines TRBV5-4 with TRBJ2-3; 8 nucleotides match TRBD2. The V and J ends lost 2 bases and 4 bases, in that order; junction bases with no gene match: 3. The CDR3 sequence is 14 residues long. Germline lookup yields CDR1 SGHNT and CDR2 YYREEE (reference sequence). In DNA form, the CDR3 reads TGTGCCAGCAGCTTCGCGGGGGGTTCAGATACGCAGTATTTT. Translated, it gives CASSFAGGSDTQYF. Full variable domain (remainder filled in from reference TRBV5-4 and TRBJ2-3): ETGVTQSPTHLIKTRGQQVTLRCSSQSGHNTVSWYQQALGQGPQFIFQYYREEENGRGNFPPRFSGLQFPNYSSELNVNALELDDSALYLCASSFAGGSDTQYFGPGTRLTVL.

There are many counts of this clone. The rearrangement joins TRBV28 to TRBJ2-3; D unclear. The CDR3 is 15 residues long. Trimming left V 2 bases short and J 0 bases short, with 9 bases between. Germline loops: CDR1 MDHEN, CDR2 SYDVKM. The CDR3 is CASSLTPTSTDTQYF. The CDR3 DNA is TGTGCCAGCAGTTTAACTCCTACTAGCACAGATACGCAGTATTTT.

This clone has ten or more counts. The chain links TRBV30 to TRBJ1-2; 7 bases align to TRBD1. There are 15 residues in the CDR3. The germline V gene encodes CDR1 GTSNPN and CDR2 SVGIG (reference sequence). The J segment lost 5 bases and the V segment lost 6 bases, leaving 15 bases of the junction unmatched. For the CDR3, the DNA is TGTGCCTGTCCGGGACCGGGACAGCAAGTATATGGCTACACCTTC. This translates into CACPGPGQQVYGYTF.

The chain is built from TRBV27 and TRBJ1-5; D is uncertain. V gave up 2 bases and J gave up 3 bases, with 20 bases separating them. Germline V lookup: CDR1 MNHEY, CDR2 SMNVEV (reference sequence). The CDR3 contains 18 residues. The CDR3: CASSLEPVVEGYNQPQHF. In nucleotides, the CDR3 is TGTGCCAGCAGTTTAGAGCCCGTTGTGGAGGGTTACAATCAGCCCCAGCATTTT.

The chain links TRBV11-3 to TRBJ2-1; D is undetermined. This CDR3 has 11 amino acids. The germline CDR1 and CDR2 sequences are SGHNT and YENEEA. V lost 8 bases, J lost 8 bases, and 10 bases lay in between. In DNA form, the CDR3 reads TGTGCCAGCCAGGCAAGCTATGAGCAGTTCTTC. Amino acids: CASQASYEQFF.

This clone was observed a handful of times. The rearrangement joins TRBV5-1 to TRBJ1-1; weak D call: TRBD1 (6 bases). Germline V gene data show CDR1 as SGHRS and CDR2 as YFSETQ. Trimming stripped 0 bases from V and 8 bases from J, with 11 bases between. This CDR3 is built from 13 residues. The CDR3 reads CASSLVKGTEAFF. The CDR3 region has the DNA TGCGCCAGCAGCTTGGTAAAAGGGACAGAAGCTTTCTTT. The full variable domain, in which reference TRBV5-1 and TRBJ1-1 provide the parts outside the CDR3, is KAGVTQTPRYLIKTRGQQVTLSCSPISGHRSVSWYQQTPGQGLQFLFEYFSETQRNKGNFPGRFSGRQFSNSRSEMNVSTLELGDSALYLCASSLVKGTEAFFGQGTRLTVV.

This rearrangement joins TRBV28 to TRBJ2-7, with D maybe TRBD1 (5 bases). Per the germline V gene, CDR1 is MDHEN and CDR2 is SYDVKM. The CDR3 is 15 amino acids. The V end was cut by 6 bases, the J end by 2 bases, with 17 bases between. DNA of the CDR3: TGTGCCAGCAGGCGAAAGGGGATCTCCCCCTACGAGCAGTACTTC. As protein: CASRRKGISPYEQYF.

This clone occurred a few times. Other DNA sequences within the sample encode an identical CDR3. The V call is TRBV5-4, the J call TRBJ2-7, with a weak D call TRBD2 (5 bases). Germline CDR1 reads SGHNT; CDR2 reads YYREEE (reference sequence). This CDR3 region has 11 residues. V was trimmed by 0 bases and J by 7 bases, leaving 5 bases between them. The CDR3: CASSLEREQYF. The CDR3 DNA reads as TGTGCCAGCAGCTTGGAGCGGGAGCAGTACTTC.

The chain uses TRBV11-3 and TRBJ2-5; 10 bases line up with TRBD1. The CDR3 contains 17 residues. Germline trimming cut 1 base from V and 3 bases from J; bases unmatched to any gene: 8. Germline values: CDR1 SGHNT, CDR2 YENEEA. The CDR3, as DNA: TGTGCCAGCAGCTTAGTCTGGTCGGACAGGGGGGAAGAGACCCAGTACTTC. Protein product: CASSLVWSDRGEETQYF.

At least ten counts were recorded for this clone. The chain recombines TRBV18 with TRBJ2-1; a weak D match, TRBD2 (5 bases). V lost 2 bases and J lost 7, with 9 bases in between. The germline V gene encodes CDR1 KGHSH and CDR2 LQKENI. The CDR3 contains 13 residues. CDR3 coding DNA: TGTGCCAGCTCACCATATTCGGGGAATGAGCAGTTCTTC. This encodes CASSPYSGNEQFF. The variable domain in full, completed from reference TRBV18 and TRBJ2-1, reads NAGVMQNPRHLVRRRGQEARLRCSPMKGHSHVYWYRQLPEEGLKFMVYLQKENIIDESGMPKERFSAEFPKEGPSILRIQQVVRGDSAAYFCASSPYSGNEQFFGPGTRLTVL.

For the CDR3, the DNA is TGCGCCAGTGGACAGGACGGATATGGCTACACCTTC. Translating gives CASGQDGYGYTF. The chain employs TRBV5-1 and TRBJ1-2; 7 bases are shared with TRBD1. The CDR3 totals 12 residues. The V and J ends lost 8 bases and 5 bases, in that order; junction bases with no gene match: 6. Germline CDR1 is SGHRS and CDR2 is YFSETQ.

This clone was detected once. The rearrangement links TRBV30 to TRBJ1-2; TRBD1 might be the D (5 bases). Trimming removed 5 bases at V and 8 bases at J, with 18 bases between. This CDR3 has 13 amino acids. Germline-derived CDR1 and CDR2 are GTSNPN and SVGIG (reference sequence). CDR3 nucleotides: TGTGCCTGGTCCTTGGGGGTAGCGGAGGGCTACACCTTC. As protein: CAWSLGVAEGYTF.

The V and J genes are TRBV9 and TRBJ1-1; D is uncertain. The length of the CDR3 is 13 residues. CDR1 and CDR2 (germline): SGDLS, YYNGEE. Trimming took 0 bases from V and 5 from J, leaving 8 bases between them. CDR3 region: CASSVERWTEAFF. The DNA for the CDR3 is TGTGCCAGCAGCGTAGAAAGGTGGACTGAAGCTTTCTTT.

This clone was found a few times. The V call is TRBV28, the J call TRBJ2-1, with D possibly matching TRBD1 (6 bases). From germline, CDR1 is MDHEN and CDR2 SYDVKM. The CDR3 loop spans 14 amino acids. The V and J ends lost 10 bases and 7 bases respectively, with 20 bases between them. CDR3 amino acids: CATLRTGQLNEQFF. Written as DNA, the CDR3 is TGTGCCACCCTACGGACCGGACAGCTGAATGAGCAGTTCTTC.

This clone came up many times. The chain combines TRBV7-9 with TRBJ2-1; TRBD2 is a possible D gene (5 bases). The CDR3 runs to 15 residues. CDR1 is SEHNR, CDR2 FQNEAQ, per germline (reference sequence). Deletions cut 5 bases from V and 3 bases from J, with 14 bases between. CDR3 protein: CASSHRVSGYNEQFF. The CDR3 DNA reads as TGTGCCAGCAGCCATCGTGTGAGCGGCTACAATGAGCAGTTCTTC.

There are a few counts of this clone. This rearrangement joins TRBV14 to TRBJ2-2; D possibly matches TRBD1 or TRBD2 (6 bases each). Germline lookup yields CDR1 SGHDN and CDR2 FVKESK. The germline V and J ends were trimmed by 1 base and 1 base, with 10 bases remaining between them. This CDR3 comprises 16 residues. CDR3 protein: CASSQAGAGNTGELFF. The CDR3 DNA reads TGTGCCAGCAGCCAAGCGGGGGCAGGGAACACCGGGGAGCTGTTTTTT.

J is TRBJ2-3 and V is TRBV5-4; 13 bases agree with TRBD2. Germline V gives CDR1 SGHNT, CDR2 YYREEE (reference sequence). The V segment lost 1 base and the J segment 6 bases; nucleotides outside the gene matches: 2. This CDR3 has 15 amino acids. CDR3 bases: TGTGCCAGCAGCTTGACTAGCGGGGGGGCCGATACGCAGTATTTT. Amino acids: CASSLTSGGADTQYF.

The CDR3 nucleotides are TGTGCCAGCCGACCGGGGTTTACTAATTCACCCCTCCACTTT. Translation gives CASRPGFTNSPLHF. The chain couples TRBV9 to TRBJ1-6; D ambiguous. Germline V gene data show CDR1 as SGDLS and CDR2 as YYNGEE. The ends were cut back, 7 bases at V and 6 bases at J, with 14 bases in the middle. This CDR3 contains 14 residues.

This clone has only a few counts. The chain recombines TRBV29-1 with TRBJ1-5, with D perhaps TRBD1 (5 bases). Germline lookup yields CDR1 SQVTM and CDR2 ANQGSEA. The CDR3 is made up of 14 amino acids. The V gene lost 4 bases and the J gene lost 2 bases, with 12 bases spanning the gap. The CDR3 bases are TGCAGCGTTGTTGAGGGACGAGGCAATCAGCCCCAGCATTTT. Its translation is CSVVEGRGNQPQHF.

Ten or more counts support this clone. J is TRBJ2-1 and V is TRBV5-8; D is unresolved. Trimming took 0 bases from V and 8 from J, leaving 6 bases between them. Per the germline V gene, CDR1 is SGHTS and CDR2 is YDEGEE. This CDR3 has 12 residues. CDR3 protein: CASSLVRYEQFF. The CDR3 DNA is TGTGCCAGCAGCTTGGTAAGGTATGAGCAGTTCTTC.

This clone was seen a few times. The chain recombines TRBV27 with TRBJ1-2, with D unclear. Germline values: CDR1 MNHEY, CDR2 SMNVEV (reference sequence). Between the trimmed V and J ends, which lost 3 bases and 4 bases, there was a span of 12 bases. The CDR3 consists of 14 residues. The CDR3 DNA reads TGTGCCAGCAGTTTTGCTGAGGGCCCCTATGGCTACACCTTC. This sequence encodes CASSFAEGPYGYTF.

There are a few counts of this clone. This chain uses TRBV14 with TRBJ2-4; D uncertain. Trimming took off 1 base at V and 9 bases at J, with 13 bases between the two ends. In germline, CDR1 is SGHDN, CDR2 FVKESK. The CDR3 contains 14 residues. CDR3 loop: CASSQGTLTAIQYF. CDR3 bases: TGTGCCAGCAGCCAAGGGACCCTTACGGCCATTCAGTACTTC.

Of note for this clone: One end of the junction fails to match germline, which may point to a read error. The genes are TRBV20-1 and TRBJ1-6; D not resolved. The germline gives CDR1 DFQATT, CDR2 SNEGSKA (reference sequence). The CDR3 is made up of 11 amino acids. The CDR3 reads CSARDGWSPFF. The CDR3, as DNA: TGCAGTGCTAGAGACGGCTGGTCCCCCTTTTTT.

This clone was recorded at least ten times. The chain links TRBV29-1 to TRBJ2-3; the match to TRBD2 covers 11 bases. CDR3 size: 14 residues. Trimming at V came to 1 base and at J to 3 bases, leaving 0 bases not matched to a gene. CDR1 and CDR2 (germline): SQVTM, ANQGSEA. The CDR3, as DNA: TGCAGCGTTGAAGTAGCGGGGGGGACAGATACGCAGTATTTT. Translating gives CSVEVAGGTDTQYF.

CDR3 in amino acids: CASSSNGYEQYF. CDR3 coding DNA: TGTGCCAGCAGCTCGAATGGCTACGAGCAGTACTTC. The chain combines TRBV5-4 with TRBJ2-7; unclear D gene. The CDR3 sequence is 12 residues long. Trimming removed 3 bases at V and 3 bases at J, with 7 bases between. CDR1 is SGHNT, CDR2 YYREEE, per germline (reference sequence). The whole variable domain, filled in from reference TRBV5-4 and TRBJ2-7, reads ETGVTQSPTHLIKTRGQQVTLRCSSQSGHNTVSWYQQALGQGPQFIFQYYREEENGRGNFPPRFSGLQFPNYSSELNVNALELDDSALYLCASSSNGYEQYFGPGTRLTVT.

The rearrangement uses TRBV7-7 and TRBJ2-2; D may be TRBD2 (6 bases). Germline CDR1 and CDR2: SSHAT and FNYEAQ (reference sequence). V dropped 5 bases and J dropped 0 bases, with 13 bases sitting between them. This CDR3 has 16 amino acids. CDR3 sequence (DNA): TGTGCCAGCAGCCCCTACGGGGGTACGAACACCGGGGAGCTGTTTTTT. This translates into CASSPYGGTNTGELFF.

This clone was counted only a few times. The CDR3 DNA sequence: TGTGCCAGCAGCTTGGACAGGGCCACCTACGAGCAGTACTTC. This sequence encodes CASSLDRATYEQYF. The chain carries TRBV5-6 and TRBJ2-7, with D tentatively TRBD1 (6 bases). The germline V gene has CDR1 SGHDT and CDR2 YYEEEE. This CDR3 is 14 amino acids long. V lost 0 bases and J lost 2, with 9 bases in between.

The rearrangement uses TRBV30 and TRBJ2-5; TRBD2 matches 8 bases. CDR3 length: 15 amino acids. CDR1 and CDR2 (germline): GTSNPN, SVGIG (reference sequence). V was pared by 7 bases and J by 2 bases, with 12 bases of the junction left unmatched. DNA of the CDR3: TGTGCCTTCCTCGAAAGCGGGGGAAAACAAGAGACCCAGTACTTC. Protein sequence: CAFLESGGKQETQYF.

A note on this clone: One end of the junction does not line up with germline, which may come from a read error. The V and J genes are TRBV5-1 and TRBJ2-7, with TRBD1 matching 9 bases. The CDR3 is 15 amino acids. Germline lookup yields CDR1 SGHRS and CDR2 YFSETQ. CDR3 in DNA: TGCGCCAGCAGCACCAACGGACAGGGGCCCTACGGGCAGTACTTC. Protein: CASSTNGQGPYGQYF.